The present entry profiles one T cell receptor beta chain with its context. No antigen is known for it. Base qualities were left out, and no much larger clone turns up one base away. The entry originates in a study of radiotherapy plus CTLA-4 blockade in lung cancer (dated by TCRdb to the late 2010s). Describing the broader study: Objective responses occurred in 15% to 20% of enrolled patients, and less than 35% achieved disease control.

What the study reported, not specific to this receptor: The strongest predictors of response were reported to be early dynamic shifts in blood T cell clones along with a rise in serum interferon-beta following radiation. After treatment with radiotherapy and ipilimumab, TCR clones that came from tumors expanded in the peripheral blood.

The CDR3 has 15 amino acids, counting the end cysteine and phenylalanine. Just the 45-base CDR3 DNA is kept, in frame starting at base 1. The germline V end is reduced by 2 bases and the J end by 3 bases; junction bases left unmatched: 6. From a lookup of the germline V gene, CDR1 and CDR2 are MNHEY and SVGAGI. The study tested focal radiation therapy combined with CTLA-4 blockade (ipilimumab) in patients with chemo-refractory metastatic non-small-cell lung cancer. The receptor library was made with the immunoSEQ multiplex PCR assay. This is the immuneACCESS table as TCRdb keeps it, with only in-frame sequences that have V and J called. A part of the clones is gone; compared with another copy, unresolved V genes explain less than half, and the rest is unexplained. Counted in this sample were 20,000 to 25,000 clones; about three quarters of them appeared once. The top ten clonotypes cover 3.6% of the sample.

This clonotype originated in a human donor with non-small cell lung cancer who had stable disease on radiotherapy plus ipilimumab. This sequence uses TRBV6-5 and TRBJ2-7; 8 of the junction bases match TRBD2. Sequences were derived from peripheral blood, sampled from a patient treated with radiotherapy plus ipilimumab. The nucleotide sequence is TGTGCCAGCAGTTACCCGGGAGGGGTCGGCTACGAGCAGTACTTC. Translated, it reads CASSYPGGVGYEQYF.